This T cell receptor beta chain was recovered during a study of radiotherapy plus CTLA-4 blockade in lung cancer. Turning to the study itself: Objective responses were seen in around a sixth of patients, disease control in more than 30%.

Germline assignment: CDR1 LNHDA and CDR2 SQIVND (reference sequence). V was trimmed by 6 bases and J by 7 bases, leaving 16 bases between them. CDR3 length: 15 residues. This clone was seen just once. What it binds is not known. Study-wide points: An expansion of tumor-derived TCR clones occurred in blood after radiotherapy plus ipilimumab.

Produced via immunoSEQ multiplex PCR; TCRdb's table is partial and in-frame only. The profile shows 70,000 to 90,000 clones, 60% to 85% of them singletons. The starting material was peripheral blood, obtained from a patient treated with radiotherapy plus ipilimumab. The V and J genes are TRBV19 and TRBJ1-6; D call uncertain. The receptor's source is a human donor with non-small cell lung cancer whose response to radiotherapy plus ipilimumab could not be evaluated. Some clones in this sample may be carry-over from other donors' samples. CDR3 nucleotide sequence: TGTGCCAGTAGAACCTCTTATGGAGGCAATTCACCCCTCCACTTT. Translated, it gives CASRTSYGGNSPLHF.